Below, 23 T cell receptor beta chains from the same sample are listed, as sequenced in a study of OX40 agonist ivuxolimab in advanced cancers. Measured with immunoSEQ multiplex PCR; TCRdb has only the in-frame clones, and not every one. The table has 25,000 or so clones, approximately 88% seen once. Specimen: CD4+ or CD8+ T cells sorted from blood, collected in a trial of the OX40 agonist ivuxolimab. These receptors all come from an adult with an advanced solid tumor such as melanoma, head and neck, liver or kidney cancer.

This clone was observed a handful of times. The V call is TRBV2, the J call TRBJ1-5; D unresolved. The length of the CDR3 is 15 residues. Germline V gene sequence: CDR1 SNHLY, CDR2 FYNNEI. V was pared by 7 bases and J by 0 bases, with 13 bases between. The CDR3 DNA is TGTGCCAGCAAATTCGGAACAGTTAGCAATCAGCCCCAGCATTTT. This translates into CASKFGTVSNQPQHF. The full variable domain, in which reference TRBV2 and TRBJ1-5 provide the parts outside the CDR3, is EPEVTQTPSHQVTQMGQEVILRCVPISNHLYFYWYRQILGQKVEFLVSFYNNEISEKSEIFDDQFSVERPDGSNFTLKIRSTKLEDSAMYFCASKFGTVSNQPQHFGDGTRLSIL.

Only one count was recorded for this clone. The chain combines TRBV19 with TRBJ2-1; D possibly corresponds to TRBD1 (7 bases). The CDR3 runs to 15 residues. Looked up from germline, CDR1 is LNHDA and CDR2 is SQIVND (reference sequence). Between the trimmed V and J ends, which lost 3 bases and 12 bases, there was a span of 21 bases. For the CDR3, the DNA is TGTGCCAGTAGTATTGGTGGTAGCGGAGCAGGGGGGCAGTTCTTC. It encodes CASSIGGSGAGGQFF.

The chain employs TRBV29-1 and TRBJ2-7, with 13 bases identical to TRBD2. V dropped 3 bases and J dropped 5; count of bases not matched to a gene: 4. The CDR3 totals 14 residues. Per the germline V gene, CDR1 is SQVTM and CDR2 is ANQGSEA. The CDR3 region has the DNA TGCAGCGTTGATGGGACTAGCGGGAAAAACGAGCAGTACTTC. Protein product: CSVDGTSGKNEQYF.

V and J are TRBV5-1 and TRBJ2-5; weak D call: TRBD1 (7 bases). The CDR3 runs 14 residues. V was cut by 4 bases and J by 3 bases, with 13 bases left in between. CDR1 is SGHRS, CDR2 YFSETQ, per germline. The CDR3 protein is CASSAGQLKETQYF. The CDR3, as DNA: TGCGCCAGCAGCGCGGGACAGTTAAAAGAGACCCAGTACTTC.

The table lists this clone with a count of one. This chain joins TRBV25-1 and TRBJ1-1, with a weak D call TRBD1 (5 bases). V lost 5 bases and J 1 base, leaving 11 bases between the germline ends. CDR3 length: 14 amino acids. Germline V gene lookup returns CDR1 MGHDK and CDR2 SYGVNS. CDR3 nucleotide sequence: TGTGCCAGCAGTTTGGGGGGGAAGAACACTGAAGCTTTCTTT. Translating it yields CASSLGGKNTEAFF.

This chain uses TRBV29-1 with TRBJ2-3, with D possibly matching TRBD2 (6 bases). The CDR3 runs to 17 residues. V was pared by 4 bases and J by 3 bases, with 23 bases between. Germline CDR1 reads SQVTM; CDR2 reads ANQGSEA. The CDR3 is CSVAAGPATYGTDTQYF. Written as DNA, the CDR3 is TGCAGCGTTGCGGCGGGACCTGCCACGTATGGGACAGATACGCAGTATTTT.

The CDR3 sequence: CAWSVRGIGAEAFF. The CDR3 bases are TGTGCCTGGAGTGTAAGGGGGATTGGGGCTGAAGCTTTCTTT. The rearrangement uses TRBV30 and TRBJ1-1; perhaps TRBD1 as D (6 bases). The CDR3 length is 14 residues. Trimming took 0 bases from V and 6 from J, leaving 14 bases between them. Germline lookup yields CDR1 GTSNPN and CDR2 SVGIG (reference sequence).

This sequence joins TRBV4-2 and TRBJ2-7; TRBD2 aligns across 9 bases. From germline, CDR1 is LGHNA and CDR2 YNFKEQ. The length of the CDR3 is 16 residues. V lost 1 base, J lost 4 bases, and 8 bases stayed unmatched. CDR3 amino acids: CASSQALGTSRYEQYF. CDR3 nucleotides: TGTGCCAGCAGCCAAGCCCTTGGGACTAGCAGGTACGAGCAGTACTTC.

The CDR3 DNA reads as TGTGCCAGCACCCCATGGGGAGGAGGACAGGGGATGTTTCGCGAGCAGTACTTC. It codes for CASTPWGGGQGMFREQYF. The J gene is TRBJ2-7, the V gene TRBV27; TRBD1 matches at 9 bases. Germline CDR1 reads MNHEY; CDR2 reads SMNVEV (reference sequence). With V trimmed by 7 bases and J by 6 bases, 22 bases remained unmatched. The CDR3 is made up of 18 amino acids.

The rearrangement uses TRBV6-4 and TRBJ1-2; TRBD1 agrees at 9 bases. Trimming at V came to 6 bases and at J to 5 bases, leaving 7 bases not matched to a gene. The CDR3 spans 14 residues. Looked up from germline, CDR1 is MRHNA and CDR2 is SNTAGT. CDR3 bases: TGTGCCAGCAGAGCCACCGGGACAGGGTATGGCTACACCTTC. It yields the protein CASRATGTGYGYTF.

This clone is a singleton in its sample. This chain connects TRBV4-2 to TRBJ1-2, with D unresolved. Trimming left V 0 bases short and J 0 bases short, with 8 bases between. The CDR3 extends over 15 amino acids. CDR1 is LGHNA and CDR2 is YNFKEQ in the germline V gene. The chain's CDR3 is CASSQDRNPNYGYTF. The CDR3 nucleotides are TGTGCCAGCAGCCAAGATCGGAATCCTAACTATGGCTACACCTTC.

V and J are TRBV9 and TRBJ2-7; D remains ambiguous. The CDR3 consists of 11 residues. V shed 3 bases and J shed 2 bases, with 3 bases lying between them. Germline CDR1 reads SGDLS; CDR2 reads YYNGEE. The CDR3, as DNA: TGTGCCAGCAGCGCCCCCTACGAGCAGTACTTC. Translation gives CASSAPYEQYF.

The chain has TRBV19 and TRBJ1-6; TRBD1 is a possible D gene (5 bases). The V gene lost 5 bases and the J gene lost 5 bases, with 13 bases spanning the gap. Per germline, CDR1 LNHDA and CDR2 SQIVND (reference sequence). The CDR3 runs 15 residues. The CDR3 spells CASSFAWGDNSPLHF. The CDR3 nucleotides are TGTGCCAGTAGTTTCGCGTGGGGGGATAATTCACCCCTCCACTTT.

The V gene is TRBV6-5, the J gene TRBJ1-5; unclear D gene. The CDR3 contains 15 residues. The V gene lost 2 bases and the J gene lost 7 bases, with 15 bases spanning the gap. Germline V lookup: CDR1 MNHEY, CDR2 SVGAGI. The DNA for the CDR3 is TGTGCCAGCAGTTACAGTGGACCGGCAGACCAGCCCCAGCATTTT. This codes for CASSYSGPADQPQHF.

The chain links TRBV11-2 to TRBJ2-6; the D gene could be TRBD1 or TRBD2 (5 bases each). Germline values: CDR1 SGHAT, CDR2 FQNNGV. Trimming pared 7 bases from V and 1 base from J, leaving 17 bases between. The CDR3 runs to 17 residues. The CDR3 sequence: CASKLRIGGSGANVLTF. The CDR3 DNA is TGTGCCAGCAAGCTTAGAATTGGGGGTTCTGGGGCCAACGTCCTGACTTTC.

The rearrangement joins TRBV27 to TRBJ2-7; D gene unclear. Germline CDR1 and CDR2: MNHEY and SMNVEV (reference sequence). The CDR3 covers 14 residues. V gave up 2 bases and J gave up 1 base, with 9 bases separating them. The CDR3 coding sequence is TGTGCCAGCAGTTTAACACCCCGGTCCTACGAGCAGTACTTC. Translation: CASSLTPRSYEQYF.

This chain connects TRBV11-2 to TRBJ2-4; no definite D call. Germline-derived CDR1 and CDR2 are SGHAT and FQNNGV. The CDR3 length is 14 residues. V was cut by 2 bases and J by 1 base, with 6 bases left in between. This CDR3 is CASSLLSAKNIQYF. CDR3 bases: TGTGCCAGCAGCTTACTTAGTGCCAAAAACATTCAGTACTTC.

The CDR3 is CASSWTFRGTDTQYF. The CDR3 bases are TGTGCCAGCAGCTGGACGTTCAGGGGCACAGATACGCAGTATTTT. V is TRBV11-3 and J is TRBJ2-3; tentatively, D is TRBD1 (5 bases). Germline CDR1 SGHNT, CDR2 YENEEA. Between the trimmed V and J ends, which lost 4 bases and 1 base, there was a span of 12 bases. This CDR3 spans 15 amino acids.

The rearrangement joins TRBV9 to TRBJ2-3; no firm D call. CDR1 SGDLS and CDR2 YYNGEE come from the germline V gene. The CDR3 is 14 amino acids. V shed 0 bases and J shed 0 bases, with 5 bases lying between them. CDR3 nucleotides: TGTGCCAGCAGCGTAGCGTTAAGCACAGATACGCAGTATTTT. It codes for CASSVALSTDTQYF.

Notes on this clone: Other DNA sequences in this sample translate to the same CDR3. The chain has TRBV18 and TRBJ1-2, with D perhaps TRBD1 (6 bases). The CDR3 runs to 15 residues. The germline V gene encodes CDR1 KGHSH and CDR2 LQKENI. Trimming took 6 bases from V and 4 from J, leaving 18 bases between them. As DNA, the CDR3 is TGTGCCAGCTCCCTACCCTTGGACAGTAGCTATGGCTACACCTTC. The encoded protein is CASSLPLDSSYGYTF.

V and J are TRBV29-1 and TRBJ2-1; 9 bases map to TRBD2. The CDR3 extends over 13 amino acids. Germline V lookup: CDR1 SQVTM, CDR2 ANQGSEA. The V and J ends lost 7 bases and 0 bases, in that order; junction bases with no gene match: 1. As DNA, the CDR3 is TGCAGCGGCGGGAGGGGCTCCTACAATGAGCAGTTCTTC. Its translation: CSGGRGSYNEQFF.

The chain recombines TRBV9 with TRBJ1-1; TRBD1 aligns across 9 bases. CDR3 size: 15 residues. V shed 3 bases, J shed 4 bases, and the junction held 7 bases outside the gene matches. The germline CDR1 and CDR2 sequences are SGDLS and YYNGEE. This CDR3 reads CASSGGQGPATEAFF. CDR3 in DNA: TGTGCCAGCAGCGGGGGACAGGGACCCGCCACTGAAGCTTTCTTT.

The chain couples TRBV7-9 to TRBJ1-1; TRBD1 matches 7 bases. The V gene's germline CDR1 is SEHNR and CDR2 FQNEAQ (reference sequence). The length of the CDR3 is 17 residues. The J segment lost 1 base and the V segment lost 1 base, leaving 9 bases of the junction unmatched. The CDR3 bases are TGTGCCAGCAGCTTAGGGATGGTGGACAGGCCGAACACTGAAGCTTTCTTT. This translates into CASSLGMVDRPNTEAFF.